This is a list of T cell receptor beta chains from one sample in a study of PD-L1 blockade in urothelial cancer. Produced via immunoSEQ multiplex PCR; TCRdb's table is partial and in-frame only. The repertoire has approximately 83,000 clones, approximately 82% of them found once; the top ten carry around 8.1%. This sample comprised PBMCs, obtained around atezolizumab (anti-PD-L1) treatment. These receptor sequences come from a man between 65 and 85 years old with urothelial cancer. Each CDR3 is given with its conserved first and last residue. Fields, in order: CDR3 protein, CDR3 DNA, V gene, J gene, D gene, CDR3 length, clone size. D genes are given only for firm matches. Only part of the rows carry a size: once, few, many, or a class if the clone is expanded.

CDR3aa: CASRRTGQNYGYTF
CDR3nt: TGTGCCAGCAGGAGGACAGGGCAGAACTATGGCTACACCTTC
v_gene: TRBV2
j_gene: TRBJ1-2
d_gene: TRBD1
len: 14
abundance: NA

CDR3aa: CAWSRDRPYGYTF
CDR3nt: TGTGCCTGGAGTAGAGACAGGCCTTATGGCTACACCTTC
v_gene: TRBV30
j_gene: TRBJ1-2
d_gene: NA
len: 13
abundance: few

CDR3aa: CASSQAASGYTGELFF
CDR3nt: TGCGCCAGCAGCCAAGCAGCTAGCGGATACACCGGGGAGCTGTTTTTT
v_gene: TRBV4-3
j_gene: TRBJ2-2
d_gene: TRBD2
len: 16
abundance: NA

CDR3aa: CASSQGTGNTEAFF
CDR3nt: TGTGCCAGCAGCCAAGGGACAGGGAACACTGAAGCTTTCTTT
v_gene: TRBV14
j_gene: TRBJ1-1
d_gene: TRBD1
len: 14
abundance: NA

CDR3aa: CASSPGTGPYGYTF
CDR3nt: TGTGCCAGCAGCCCCGGGACAGGGCCCTATGGCTACACCTTC
v_gene: TRBV11-2
j_gene: TRBJ1-2
d_gene: TRBD1
len: 14
abundance: NA

CDR3aa: CASSLEGSGGRDEQFF
CDR3nt: TGTGCCAGCAGCTTGGAGGGTTCGGGGGGTCGCGATGAGCAGTTCTTC
v_gene: TRBV5-5
j_gene: TRBJ2-1
d_gene: TRBD2
len: 16
abundance: NA

CDR3aa: CASSGQGGNQPQHF
CDR3nt: TGTGCCAGCAGCGGACAGGGCGGCAATCAGCCCCAGCATTTT
v_gene: TRBV2
j_gene: TRBJ1-5
d_gene: TRBD1
len: 14
abundance: NA

CDR3aa: CATRRGNAEAFF
CDR3nt: TGTGCCACCCGGCGGGGGAACGCTGAAGCTTTCTTT
v_gene: TRBV2
j_gene: TRBJ1-1
d_gene: NA
len: 12
abundance: NA

CDR3aa: CASSDTVGRANYGYTF
CDR3nt: TGTGCCAGCAGTGACACCGTCGGGAGGGCTAACTATGGCTACACCTTC
v_gene: TRBV2
j_gene: TRBJ1-2
d_gene: NA
len: 16
abundance: NA

CDR3aa: CASSREPSTEAFF
CDR3nt: TGTGCCAGCAGCCGGGAACCGAGCACTGAAGCTTTCTTT
v_gene: TRBV9
j_gene: TRBJ1-1
d_gene: NA
len: 13
abundance: NA

CDR3aa: CASSRNKKEAFF
CDR3nt: TGCGCCAGCAGCCGAAACAAGAAAGAAGCTTTCTTT
v_gene: TRBV5-1
j_gene: TRBJ1-1
d_gene: NA
len: 12
abundance: once

CDR3aa: CASSVSGSTDTQYF
CDR3nt: TGCGCCAGCAGCGTAAGCGGGAGCACAGATACGCAGTATTTT
v_gene: TRBV4-1
j_gene: TRBJ2-3
d_gene: NA
len: 14
abundance: NA

CDR3aa: CASSAGQGEEKLFF
CDR3nt: TGTGCCAGCAGTGCGGGACAGGGGGAAGAAAAACTGTTTTTT
v_gene: TRBV2
j_gene: TRBJ1-4
d_gene: TRBD1
len: 14
abundance: NA

CDR3aa: CASSEFLTGGSPLHF
CDR3nt: TGTGCCAGCAGCGAATTTCTAACCGGAGGGTCACCCCTCCACTTT
v_gene: TRBV2
j_gene: TRBJ1-6
d_gene: NA
len: 15
abundance: NA

CDR3aa: CASSTGTVKYNSPLHF
CDR3nt: TGTGCCAGTAGCACGGGGACAGTGAAGTATAATTCACCCCTCCACTTT
v_gene: TRBV19
j_gene: TRBJ1-6
d_gene: TRBD1
len: 16
abundance: once

CDR3aa: CASSDRGRGQPSEQFF
CDR3nt: TGCGCCAGCAGTGATAGGGGCAGGGGGCAACCAAGTGAGCAGTTCTTC
v_gene: TRBV10-1
j_gene: TRBJ2-1
d_gene: TRBD1
len: 16
abundance: NA

CDR3aa: CASSGAGTSGTKEQYF
CDR3nt: TGTGCCAGCAGCGGGGCCGGGACTAGCGGGACTAAAGAGCAGTACTTC
v_gene: TRBV5-4
j_gene: TRBJ2-7
d_gene: TRBD2
len: 16
abundance: once

CDR3aa: CASSLGVRDRAYNEQFF
CDR3nt: TGTGCCAGCAGCTTAGGGGTCCGAGACAGGGCATACAATGAGCAGTTCTTC
v_gene: TRBV11-1
j_gene: TRBJ2-1
d_gene: TRBD1
len: 17
abundance: once

CDR3aa: CASSLDSGGQGTQYF
CDR3nt: TGTGCCAGCAGCTTAGACAGCGGGGGGCAGGGTACGCAGTATTTT
v_gene: TRBV7-2
j_gene: TRBJ2-3
d_gene: TRBD2
len: 15
abundance: NA

CDR3aa: CAWSVEGSGNTIYF
CDR3nt: TGTGCCTGGAGTGTAGAGGGTTCTGGAAACACCATATATTTT
v_gene: TRBV30
j_gene: TRBJ1-3
d_gene: NA
len: 14
abundance: NA

CDR3aa: CASSESGTAYEQYF
CDR3nt: TGCGCCAGCAGTGAGTCCGGGACAGCCTACGAGCAGTACTTC
v_gene: TRBV10-1
j_gene: TRBJ2-7
d_gene: TRBD1
len: 14
abundance: NA

CDR3aa: CASSWAGAAYNEQFF
CDR3nt: TGCGCCAGCAGCTGGGCGGGAGCGGCCTACAATGAGCAGTTCTTC
v_gene: TRBV5-1
j_gene: TRBJ2-1
d_gene: TRBD2
len: 15
abundance: NA

CDR3aa: CASSGTGGGYTF
CDR3nt: TGTGCCAGCAGCGGTACAGGGGGGGGCTACACCTTC
v_gene: TRBV2
j_gene: TRBJ1-2
d_gene: TRBD1
len: 12
abundance: once

CDR3aa: CASSSSGRASEQFF
CDR3nt: TGTGCCAGCAGCTCTAGCGGGAGGGCAAGTGAGCAGTTCTTC
v_gene: TRBV7-2
j_gene: TRBJ2-1
d_gene: TRBD2
len: 14
abundance: NA

CDR3aa: CASSSTPVPYNEQFF
CDR3nt: TGTGCCAGCAGCTCTACCCCTGTCCCCTACAATGAGCAGTTCTTC
v_gene: TRBV6-5
j_gene: TRBJ2-1
d_gene: NA
len: 15
abundance: NA

CDR3aa: CASEKLSYEQYF
CDR3nt: TGTGCCAGCGAGAAGCTTTCCTACGAGCAGTACTTC
v_gene: TRBV2
j_gene: TRBJ2-7
d_gene: NA
len: 12
abundance: NA

CDR3aa: CASSSGTGVNEQYF
CDR3nt: TGCGCCAGCAGCTCCGGGACAGGGGTCAACGAGCAGTACTTC
v_gene: TRBV5-1
j_gene: TRBJ2-7
d_gene: TRBD1
len: 14
abundance: NA

CDR3aa: CASSLVSGRSYNEQFF
CDR3nt: TGTGCCAGCAGCTTAGTCAGCGGGAGATCCTACAATGAGCAGTTCTTC
v_gene: TRBV7-2
j_gene: TRBJ2-1
d_gene: TRBD2
len: 16
abundance: once

CDR3aa: CASSQESSGGYTF
CDR3nt: TGTGCCAGCAGCCAAGAATCCTCGGGAGGCTACACCTTC
v_gene: TRBV6-5
j_gene: TRBJ1-2
d_gene: NA
len: 13
abundance: NA

CDR3aa: CAWETGQGDTGELFF
CDR3nt: TGTGCCTGGGAAACCGGACAGGGCGACACCGGGGAGCTGTTTTTT
v_gene: TRBV30
j_gene: TRBJ2-2
d_gene: TRBD1
len: 15
abundance: NA

CDR3aa: CASSLGRAETQYF
CDR3nt: TGTGCCAGCAGCTTGGGCAGGGCCGAGACCCAGTACTTC
v_gene: TRBV11-2
j_gene: TRBJ2-5
d_gene: NA
len: 13
abundance: once

CDR3aa: CASSPSGRPTDTQYF
CDR3nt: TGTGCCAGCAGCCCTAGCGGGAGGCCCACAGATACGCAGTATTTT
v_gene: TRBV5-6
j_gene: TRBJ2-3
d_gene: TRBD2
len: 15
abundance: NA

CDR3aa: CASSYGGASPIDGYTF
CDR3nt: TGTGCCAGCAGTTACGGGGGCGCATCCCCTATCGATGGCTACACCTTC
v_gene: TRBV6-5
j_gene: TRBJ1-2
d_gene: NA
len: 16
abundance: NA

CDR3aa: CASSLVIQGGHGYTF
CDR3nt: TGTGCCAGCAGCTTAGTCATCCAGGGCGGACATGGCTACACCTTC
v_gene: TRBV7-9
j_gene: TRBJ1-2
d_gene: NA
len: 15
abundance: NA

CDR3aa: CASSDRGTHYGYTF
CDR3nt: TGTGCCAGCAGTGACCGGGGGACCCACTATGGCTACACCTTC
v_gene: TRBV6-1
j_gene: TRBJ1-2
d_gene: NA
len: 14
abundance: NA

CDR3aa: CSVDMGQGNEQYF
CDR3nt: TGCAGCGTTGATATGGGACAGGGCAACGAGCAGTACTTC
v_gene: TRBV29-1
j_gene: TRBJ2-7
d_gene: TRBD1
len: 13
abundance: NA

CDR3aa: CASSEGQGQETQYF
CDR3nt: TGTGCCAGCAGTGAGGGGCAGGGGCAAGAGACCCAGTACTTC
v_gene: TRBV2
j_gene: TRBJ2-5
d_gene: NA
len: 14
abundance: NA

CDR3aa: CASTPTGGVAYEQYF
CDR3nt: TGTGCCAGCACCCCGACGGGGGGGGTAGCGTACGAGCAGTACTTC
v_gene: TRBV7-3
j_gene: TRBJ2-7
d_gene: TRBD2
len: 15
abundance: NA

CDR3aa: CASSPGGAMNTEAFF
CDR3nt: TGTGCCAGCAGCCCCGGGGGGGCCATGAACACTGAAGCTTTCTTT
v_gene: TRBV11-3
j_gene: TRBJ1-1
d_gene: NA
len: 15
abundance: few

CDR3aa: CASSEAVRARYTF
CDR3nt: TGTGCCAGCAGTGAAGCGGTGAGGGCGCGCTACACCTTC
v_gene: TRBV2
j_gene: TRBJ1-2
d_gene: NA
len: 13
abundance: NA

CDR3aa: CASSLTGGLNNEQFF
CDR3nt: TGTGCCAGCAGCCTGACAGGGGGCCTCAACAATGAGCAGTTCTTC
v_gene: TRBV7-9
j_gene: TRBJ2-1
d_gene: TRBD1
len: 15
abundance: NA

CDR3aa: CATSRGSQGSGGYTF
CDR3nt: TGTGCCACCAGCAGAGGATCTCAGGGGTCCGGCGGCTACACCTTC
v_gene: TRBV15
j_gene: TRBJ1-2
d_gene: NA
len: 15
abundance: NA

CDR3aa: CASSTQTGGLSEQYF
CDR3nt: TGTGCCAGCAGCACCCAGACAGGGGGCCTCTCCGAGCAGTACTTC
v_gene: TRBV7-2
j_gene: TRBJ2-7
d_gene: TRBD1
len: 15
abundance: NA

CDR3aa: CASNKKAGGAHQPQHF
CDR3nt: TGTGCCAGTAATAAGAAGGCAGGGGGCGCCCATCAGCCCCAGCATTTT
v_gene: TRBV19
j_gene: TRBJ1-5
d_gene: TRBD1
len: 16
abundance: NA

CDR3aa: CASSTTGGAHYEQYF
CDR3nt: TGTGCCAGCAGTACCACAGGGGGCGCTCACTACGAGCAGTACTTC
v_gene: TRBV5-5
j_gene: TRBJ2-7
d_gene: TRBD1
len: 15
abundance: NA

CDR3aa: CASRQDTNSNQPQHF
CDR3nt: TGTGCCAGCAGACAAGACACGAATAGCAATCAGCCCCAGCATTTT
v_gene: TRBV2
j_gene: TRBJ1-5
d_gene: NA
len: 15
abundance: NA